Described below is a single T cell receptor beta chain sequence and its context. This sample is drawn from a study of blood T cell repertoires in COVID-19. V lost 0 bases, J lost 4 bases, and 10 bases stayed unmatched. Looked up from germline, CDR1 is LNHDA and CDR2 is SQIVND (reference sequence). The CDR3 covers 17 residues. Original processing methods: Reference gene primer amplification gave nucleated cell count estimates. TCRdb keeps only in-frame clones here, not all; method: immunoSEQ multiplex PCR. V, J and clone size are those of that table, while D and trimming were read from the DNA. Among roughly 73,000 clones listed, roughly 84% were seen once.

The rearrangement uses TRBV19 and TRBJ1-2; 8 nucleotides line up with TRBD1. Material for sequencing was peripheral blood. The clonotype comes from a woman aged 80 or over with active or convalescent COVID-19. CDR3 coding DNA: TGTGCCAGTAGTATAGATCTTATGACAGGGGCCACCTATGGCTACACCTTC. It encodes CASSIDLMTGATYGYTF.